This T cell receptor (beta chain) is from a study of CD8 T cells in Susac syndrome. The RNA input was about 0.45 to 1 ug, and it was reverse transcribed with random hexamers. With immunoSEQ multiplex PCR, TCR beta CDR3 was amplified across 54 Vbeta and 13 Jbeta. TCRdb called the immunoSEQ multiplex PCR reads again in MiXCR, with one record for every CDR3 protein. The data hold some 130,000 distinct CDR3 sequences, with roughly 76% observed a single time. Bulk CD8+ and CD4+ cells came from magnetic negative isolation; CD8+ TEMRA by FACS. Germline CDR1 and CDR2: SGHTA and FQGTGA. This CDR3 comprises 13 residues. With 4 bases removed from V and 5 bases from J, the gap between germline ends came to 11 bases.

The chain uses TRBV7-3 and TRBJ1-1; no clear D. The TCR originated in a human donor with multiple sclerosis. The material sequenced was CD8+ T cells from PBMCs. CDR3 sequence: CASSYGSATEAFF. Here the CDR3 DNA reads TGTGCCAGCAGCTATGGCTCAGCGACTGAAGCTTTCTTT.